This T cell receptor beta chain was captured in a study of blood T cell repertoires in COVID-19. The overall study: PBMCs, B-cell-depleted T cells, or T cells provided the cDNA or gDNA that made up the material.

Across about 22 US areas, participants ranged in age from about 18 to 100 years. CDR3 length equals 14 residues. In germline, CDR1 is MDHEN, CDR2 SYDVKM. J gave up 3 bases and V 11 bases, and 9 bases lay outside the gene matches. The assay was immunoSEQ multiplex PCR, and TCRdb's table has in-frame clones only and misses some. Of about 430,000 clones in the sample, about 88% are singletons; the top ten hold about 1.5%. The source is a woman between 18 and 29 years old who had been exposed to COVID-19. The sequencing input was PBMCs or T cells enriched from blood (not recorded which). V usage is TRBV28 and J usage is TRBJ1-4; 7 nucleotides agree with TRBD1. The CDR3 loop reads CAGSTGAANEKLFF. The DNA for the CDR3 is TGTGCCGGGAGTACAGGGGCGGCTAATGAAAAACTGTTTTTT.